A single sample is the source of the 24 T cell receptor beta chains below, sequenced in a study of identical twins. From the 5' RACE reads, TCRdb called clonotypes with MiXCR, one entry per CDR3 protein. The repertoire consists of roughly 250,000 distinct CDR3 sequences, with approximately 7.9% occurring once and the leading ten covering under 7%. These same records also appear under a second study, on yellow fever vaccine responses in identical twins.

Sequenced material: CD8+ T cells sorted from blood. All receptors derive from a woman in her late teens or twenties in good health.

This clonotype was seen only a few times. The chain is built from TRBV12-3 or TRBV12-4 and TRBJ2-7, with TRBD2 identical over 14 bases. V lost 6 bases and J lost 3; bases outside the gene matches: 4. This CDR3 comprises 15 residues. The CDR3 loop reads CASRQGLAGVYEQYF. The CDR3 DNA reads as TGTGCCAGCAGACAGGGACTAGCGGGAGTCTACGAGCAGTACTTC.

The chain couples TRBV2 to TRBJ1-1; D is uncertain. The CDR3 covers 14 residues. V lost 4 bases and J 0 bases, leaving 9 bases between the germline ends. Germline V lookup: CDR1 SNHLY, CDR2 FYNNEI. CDR3 nucleotide sequence: TGTGCCAGCAGTGTGATCGCTATGAACACTGAAGCTTTCTTT. Its protein product is CASSVIAMNTEAFF.

The sample holds many counts of this clonotype. This chain uses TRBV12-3 or TRBV12-4 with TRBJ1-2; no firm D call. Trimming removed 6 bases from V and 5 bases from J, with 13 bases in between. The length of the CDR3 is 13 residues. CDR3: CASSRPTGYGYTF. As DNA, the CDR3 is TGTGCCAGCAGCCGACCGACGGGATATGGCTACACCTTC.

This clonotype has a handful of counts. This rearrangement joins TRBV28 to TRBJ1-5; D gene unclear. The germline CDR1 and CDR2 sequences are MDHEN and SYDVKM. CDR3 size: 15 residues. The CDR3 coding sequence is TGTGCTACGTTGGGGTCCGGGTTGAGCAATCAGCCCCAGCATTTT. Translated, it gives CATLGSGLSNQPQHF.

This clonotype was detected only a few times. The gene calls are TRBV6-5 and TRBJ2-7, with D tentatively TRBD1 (6 bases). The germline V gene encodes CDR1 MNHEY and CDR2 SVGAGI. The CDR3 runs to 13 residues. The V end lost 0 bases, the J end lost 5 bases, and 8 bases lay between the germline ends. CDR3 region: CASSYSAGDEQYV. CDR3 in DNA: TGTGCCAGCAGTTACTCAGCAGGGGACGAGCAGTACGTC.

This clonotype was counted many times. This chain joins TRBV5-1 and TRBJ2-7; possibly TRBD1 or TRBD2 for D (6 bases each). The CDR3 contains 15 residues. The germline V gene has CDR1 SGHRS and CDR2 YFSETQ. Trimming pared 0 bases from V and 3 bases from J, leaving 13 bases between. The CDR3 nucleotides read TGCGCCAGCAGCTTGGTTTGGGGGGCCCACTACGAGCAGTACTTC. It codes for CASSLVWGAHYEQYF.

The chain is built from TRBV7-8 and TRBJ2-5; weak D call: TRBD2 (6 bases). Germline values: CDR1 SGHVS, CDR2 FQNEAQ. Trimming pared 1 base from V and 4 bases from J, leaving 10 bases between. CDR3 length equals 14 residues. The CDR3 sequence: CASSLVHGGETQYF. CDR3 DNA: TGTGCCAGCAGCTTAGTTCACGGGGGAGAGACCCAGTACTTC. Based on the CDR3 plus reference TRBV7-8 and TRBJ2-5, the full variable domain is GAGVSQSPRYKVAKRGQDVALRCDPISGHVSLFWYQQALGQGPEFLTYFQNEAQLDKSGLPSDRFFAERPEGSVSTLKIQRTQQEDSAVYLCASSLVHGGETQYFGPGTRLLVL.

In its sample, this clonotype was seen a few times. The chain links TRBV13 to TRBJ2-7; D is unclear. CDR1 PRHDT and CDR2 FYEKMQ come from the germline V gene (reference sequence). The CDR3 has 12 amino acids. V lost 1 base and J lost 5, with 6 bases in between. DNA for the CDR3: TGTGCCAGCAGCTTAGAGCTTGACGAGCAGTACTTC. The encoded protein is CASSLELDEQYF.

There are a few counts of this clonotype. V is TRBV15 and J is TRBJ2-1; 8 nucleotides align to TRBD1. This CDR3 is built from 15 residues. Germline V gene lookup returns CDR1 LNHNV and CDR2 YYDKDF (reference sequence). With 0 bases clipped from V and 12 bases from J, the junction kept 10 bases outside the gene matches. This CDR3 is CATSREGRGPEVQFF. The CDR3 bases are TGTGCCACCAGCAGAGAGGGCAGGGGGCCTGAGGTGCAGTTCTTC. The variable domain in full, completed from reference TRBV15 and TRBJ2-1, reads DAMVIQNPRYQVTQFGKPVTLSCSQTLNHNVMYWYQQKSSQAPKLLFHYYDKDFNNEADTPDNFQSRRPNTSFCFLDIRSPGLGDTAMYLCATSREGRGPEVQFFGPGTRLTVL.

This clonotype appeared a few times. V is TRBV13 and J is TRBJ2-1; D is possibly TRBD1 (7 bases). The CDR3 is 15 amino acids. CDR1 and CDR2 from the germline V gene are PRHDT and FYEKMQ (reference sequence). V lost 2 bases and J 7 bases, leaving 15 bases between the germline ends. For the CDR3, the DNA is TGTGCCAGCAGCTTAAGAGCGGAGGGGGCTAATGAGCAGTTCTTC. This codes for CASSLRAEGANEQFF.

This clonotype has at least ten counts. The rearrangement links TRBV12-3 or TRBV12-4 to TRBJ1-1; D gene uncertain. V lost 1 base and J lost 0, with 9 bases in between. The CDR3 has 15 residues. The CDR3 reads CASSLVGQLNTEAFF. CDR3 coding DNA: TGTGCCAGCAGTTTAGTTGGGCAGTTGAACACTGAAGCTTTCTTT.

The chain combines TRBV12-3 or TRBV12-4 with TRBJ2-5; D might be TRBD2 (6 bases). V gave up 4 bases and J gave up 5 bases, with 11 bases separating them. The CDR3 runs 13 residues. The CDR3 bases are TGTGCCAGCAGTTCCGGGAGCCCCGAGACCCAGTACTTC. This gives the protein CASSSGSPETQYF.

The CDR3 here is CASSPEGGFGFLNNEQFF. The CDR3 nucleotides are TGTGCCAGCAGCCCCGAGGGCGGTTTTGGTTTCCTCAACAATGAGCAGTTCTTC. V is TRBV3-1 and J is TRBJ2-1, with D maybe TRBD2 (5 bases). Germline-derived CDR1 and CDR2 are LGHDT and YNNKEL (reference sequence). V lost 4 bases, J lost 5 bases, and 24 bases lay in between. The CDR3 is 18 amino acids.

This clonotype has at least ten counts. The rearrangement uses TRBV15 and TRBJ2-2; D remains ambiguous. CDR1 is LNHNV, CDR2 YYDKDF, per germline (reference sequence). This CDR3 spans 16 amino acids. V shed 1 base and J shed 7 bases, with 16 bases lying between them. In DNA form, the CDR3 reads TGTGCCACCAGCAGAGTAACAGAAGTTTCTGGCGGGGAGCTGTTTTTT. Amino acids: CATSRVTEVSGGELFF.

This clonotype was seen a few times. This chain joins TRBV3-1 and TRBJ2-2; D remains ambiguous. The CDR3 loop spans 18 amino acids. V lost 1 base, J lost 4 bases, and 19 bases lay in between. CDR1 LGHDT and CDR2 YNNKEL come from the germline V gene (reference sequence). The CDR3 nucleotides are TGTGCCAGCAGCCAAGTAGTTTATTGGCTTTCCGGCACCGGGGAGCTGTTTTTT. Encoded protein: CASSQVVYWLSGTGELFF.

This chain uses TRBV4-1 with TRBJ1-1, with D perhaps matching TRBD1 (6 bases). Germline CDR1 and CDR2: MGHRA and YSYEKL. V was clipped by 1 base and J by 5 bases, with 14 bases between them. This CDR3 spans 15 amino acids. The CDR3: CASSQAGTWVTEAFF. In DNA form, the CDR3 reads TGCGCCAGCAGCCAAGCAGGGACATGGGTAACTGAAGCTTTCTTT.

V usage is TRBV20-1 and J usage is TRBJ2-2, with 8 positions matching TRBD1. The CDR3 sequence is 16 residues long. Germline CDR1 DFQATT, CDR2 SNEGSKA (reference sequence). The J segment lost 6 bases and the V segment lost 0 bases, leaving 9 bases of the junction unmatched. The CDR3 DNA reads as TGCAGTGCTAGAGATGACGGACAGGGAGACGCCGGGGAGCTGTTTTTT. This gives the protein CSARDDGQGDAGELFF.

This clonotype was seen only a few times. This sequence joins TRBV7-9 and TRBJ2-7; 8 positions match TRBD1. This CDR3 has 15 residues. The J segment lost 4 bases and the V segment lost 3 bases, leaving 8 bases of the junction unmatched. Germline CDR1 is SEHNR and CDR2 is FQNEAQ (reference sequence). CDR3 sequence (DNA): TGTGCCAGCAGCTTTACGGACAGGGAGCCATACGAGCAGTACGTC. Amino acid sequence: CASSFTDREPYEQYV.

The sample holds a few counts of this clonotype. The chain recombines TRBV2 with TRBJ2-1; 7 positions agree with TRBD1. The germline V gene has CDR1 SNHLY and CDR2 FYNNEI. The V and J ends lost 6 bases and 10 bases, in that order; junction bases with no gene match: 0. The CDR3 spans 10 residues. As DNA, the CDR3 is TGTGCCAGCAGGGGACAGGAGCAGTTCTTC. Protein: CASRGQEQFF.

In this sample, this clonotype turned up many times. The V call is TRBV20-1, the J call TRBJ1-5; 10 bases match TRBD1. The CDR3 has 16 residues. CDR1 and CDR2 from the germline V gene are DFQATT and SNEGSKA (reference sequence). Trimming took 1 base from V and 6 from J; bases not matched to a gene: 9. This CDR3 is CSARASDRGESQPQHF. The CDR3 nucleotides read TGCAGTGCTAGAGCTTCGGACAGGGGGGAAAGTCAGCCCCAGCATTTT.

The sample holds a few counts of this clonotype. This sequence joins TRBV15 and TRBJ2-1, with a possible D match to TRBD2 (6 bases). The CDR3 has 16 residues. Germline V CDR1 and CDR2: LNHNV, YYDKDF (reference sequence). Trimming pared 1 base from V and 3 bases from J, leaving 13 bases between. CDR3: CATSRGRRDFYNEQFF. In nucleotides, the CDR3 is TGTGCCACCAGCAGAGGTCGGCGGGATTTCTACAATGAGCAGTTCTTC.

In this sample, this clonotype turned up many times. The chain uses TRBV12-3 or TRBV12-4 and TRBJ2-7; TRBD2 is a possible D gene (7 bases). The CDR3 runs 14 residues. V gave up 7 bases and J gave up 4 bases, with 17 bases separating them. In nucleotides, the CDR3 is TGTGCCAGCAACCAAGGGGGACTACGTTACGAGCAGTACGTC. This gives the protein CASNQGGLRYEQYV.

The rearrangement links TRBV11-2 to TRBJ1-2; D possibly corresponds to TRBD1 (5 bases). The V gene's germline CDR1 is SGHAT and CDR2 FQNNGV. This CDR3 region has 13 residues. Trimming pared 2 bases from V and 6 bases from J, leaving 10 bases between. This CDR3 is CASSLYGGDGYTF. Written as DNA, the CDR3 is TGTGCCAGCAGCTTATATGGAGGGGATGGCTACACCTTC.

This clonotype was observed at least ten times. The chain links TRBV24-1 to TRBJ2-2; TRBD2 aligns across 8 bases. Germline loops: CDR1 KGHDR, CDR2 SFDVKD. The CDR3 is made up of 18 amino acids. V trimming: 0 bases; J trimming: 5 bases; junction bases outside the gene matches: 10. The CDR3 DNA reads TGTGCCACCAGTGATTTGCCGTTTGCTAGCGGGTGGACCGGGGAGCTGTTTTTT. Protein sequence: CATSDLPFASGWTGELFF.